Presented here are 22 T cell receptor beta chains from one specimen sequenced in a study of response to subunit inactivated influenza vaccine. Each CDR3 protein is one row after TCRdb ran MiXCR on the RT-PCR reads. The table lists approximately 530,000 distinct CDR3 sequences, under 9% of them singletons. The specimen comprised PBMCs from blood, sampled around 25 months after vaccination. The receptor source for this set is a man between 50 and 70 years old who received an inactivated influenza vaccine.

This clonotype has only a few counts. The chain joins TRBV15 to TRBJ2-7; a weak D match, TRBD1 (5 bases). Trimming took off 0 bases at V and 2 bases at J, with 14 bases between the two ends. Germline-derived CDR1 and CDR2 are LNHNV and YYDKDF (reference sequence). CDR3 length: 16 residues. This chain's CDR3 is CATSRDQATAAYEQYF. CDR3 DNA sequence: TGTGCCACCAGCAGAGATCAGGCGACAGCAGCCTACGAGCAGTACTTC.

This clonotype was counted between two and nine times. The chain joins TRBV3-1 to TRBJ2-1; TRBD1 matches at 11 bases. With V trimmed by 2 bases and J by 8 bases, 11 bases remained unmatched. Germline loops: CDR1 LGHDT, CDR2 YNNKEL (reference sequence). CDR3 length equals 17 residues. The CDR3 here is CASSQLGFGTGGYEQFF. The CDR3 nucleotides are TGTGCCAGCAGCCAACTCGGATTTGGGACAGGGGGTTATGAGCAGTTCTTC.

The V call is TRBV10-1, the J call TRBJ2-7; TRBD1 might be the D (5 bases). Trimming shortened V by 7 bases and J by 1 base, and 8 bases separated the two germline ends. The CDR3 consists of 12 residues. The germline V gene encodes CDR1 WNHNN and CDR2 SYGVQD (reference sequence). The CDR3 nucleotides are TGCGCCAGCAATAGACAGTCCTACGAGCAGTACTTC. This gives the protein CASNRQSYEQYF.

V gene TRBV20-1 combines with J gene TRBJ2-3; no definite D call. The CDR3 is made up of 15 amino acids. V lost 7 bases and J 2 bases, leaving 19 bases between the germline ends. Germline values: CDR1 DFQATT, CDR2 SNEGSKA (reference sequence). The CDR3, as DNA: TGCAGTGTTCCAAGACTGGGCCTAAACACAGATACGCAGTATTTT. Its protein is CSVPRLGLNTDTQYF.

V usage is TRBV10-3 and J usage is TRBJ2-7; maybe TRBD1 (6 bases). This CDR3 comprises 14 residues. Deletions cut 4 bases from V and 4 bases from J, with 14 bases between. Germline CDR1 is ENHRY and CDR2 is SYGVKD. The CDR3 DNA reads as TGTGCCATCAGTGGGCGGATAGACAGGTACGAGCAGTACTTC. It codes for CAISGRIDRYEQYF.

At least ten counts were recorded for this clonotype. The V call is TRBV6-2 or TRBV6-3, the J call TRBJ2-1; the D is unclear. Looked up from germline, CDR1 is MNHEY and CDR2 is SVGEGT. CDR3 length: 15 amino acids. Trimming shortened V by 8 bases and J by 7 bases, and 21 bases separated the two germline ends. The CDR3 spells CASCPDFLSKNEQFF. CDR3 nucleotides: TGTGCCAGCTGCCCCGACTTTTTGTCAAAGAATGAGCAGTTCTTC.

This clonotype was detected a few times. The chain is built from TRBV12-3 or TRBV12-4 and TRBJ1-1, with D tentatively TRBD1 (5 bases). V gave up 7 bases and J gave up 4 bases, with 13 bases separating them. The CDR3 extends over 13 amino acids. CDR3 DNA sequence: TGTGCCAGCAATAAGATGGGGGGCACTGAAGCTTTCTTT. It codes for CASNKMGGTEAFF.

This clonotype was detected only a few times. The chain recombines TRBV7-3 with TRBJ2-1, with 8 bases that match TRBD1. CDR1 SGHTA and CDR2 FQGTGA come from the germline V gene. The CDR3 has 15 residues. J lost 7 bases, V lost 5 bases, and 10 bases had no gene match. CDR3 protein: CASSSYGQGRNEQFF. The CDR3 DNA reads as TGTGCCAGCAGCAGTTATGGACAGGGACGGAATGAGCAGTTCTTC.

The chain has TRBV11-1 and TRBJ2-4; the match to TRBD2 covers 7 bases. V was pared by 5 bases and J by 1 base, with 11 bases of the junction left unmatched. The CDR3 spans 17 residues. Germline V gene lookup returns CDR1 SGHAT and CDR2 FQDESV (reference sequence). CDR3 DNA sequence: TGTGCCAGCAGCCCCCCGGGAGGCCGGGATGCCAAAAACATTCAGTACTTC. It yields the protein CASSPPGGRDAKNIQYF.

The chain links TRBV29-1 to TRBJ1-2; tentatively, D is TRBD1 (5 bases). The CDR3 extends over 14 amino acids. Trimming shortened V by 0 bases and J by 8 bases, and 16 bases separated the two germline ends. Germline lookup yields CDR1 SQVTM and CDR2 ANQGSEA. The CDR3: CSVEDLQGVEGYTF. CDR3 coding DNA: TGCAGCGTTGAAGATCTTCAGGGCGTCGAGGGCTACACCTTC.

In its sample, this clonotype was seen many times. The chain couples TRBV7-2 to TRBJ2-7; 9 bases are a match to TRBD1. Germline lookup yields CDR1 SGHTA and CDR2 FQGNSA. V was clipped by 2 bases and J by 0 bases; unmatched bases: 8. This CDR3 is 17 amino acids long. The CDR3, as DNA: TGTGCCAGCAGCTTAAGGGGACAGGGAAAGAGCTCCTACGAGCAGTACTTC. It translates to CASSLRGQGKSSYEQYF.

V and J are TRBV29-1 and TRBJ2-3; 12 nucleotides line up with TRBD2. Trimming at V came to 6 bases and at J to 4 bases, leaving 2 bases not matched to a gene. The CDR3 extends over 13 amino acids. From germline, CDR1 is SQVTM and CDR2 ANQGSEA. CDR3: CSVTSGSSDTQYF. DNA for the CDR3: TGCAGCGTGACTAGCGGGAGCTCAGATACGCAGTATTTT.

This clonotype was found many times. Written as DNA, the CDR3 is TGTGCCAGCAGTTTATTGGCCGTAGGACAGTCTGTACATGAGCAGTTCTTC. This encodes CASSLLAVGQSVHEQFF. The J gene is TRBJ2-1, the V gene TRBV27, with D maybe TRBD1 (6 bases). The CDR3 runs 17 residues. Per the germline V gene, CDR1 is MNHEY and CDR2 is SMNVEV (reference sequence). V was shortened by 1 base and J by 8 bases, with 21 bases between the two germline ends.

The chain couples TRBV7-2 to TRBJ1-4, with a possible D match to TRBD1 (5 bases). Germline CDR1 and CDR2: SGHTA and FQGNSA. Trimming pared 3 bases from V and 2 bases from J, leaving 10 bases between. The CDR3 loop spans 15 amino acids. The CDR3 sequence is CASSFGGSTNEKLFF. As DNA, the CDR3 is TGTGCCAGCAGCTTCGGGGGATCCACTAATGAAAAACTGTTTTTT. The complete variable domain, with remaining parts taken from reference TRBV7-2 and TRBJ1-4, reads GAGVSQSPSNKVTEKGKDVELRCDPISGHTALYWYRQSLGQGLEFLIYFQGNSAPDKSGLPSDRFSAERTGGSVSTLTIQRTQQEDSAVYLCASSFGGSTNEKLFFGSGTQLSVL.

This clonotype was counted only a few times. V usage is TRBV4-3 and J usage is TRBJ2-1, with 8 bases lining up with TRBD2. Looked up from germline, CDR1 is LGHNA and CDR2 is YSLEER. The CDR3 is 19 amino acids. V trimming: 0 bases; J trimming: 1 base; junction bases outside the gene matches: 11. The CDR3 spells CASSQDPLGAGDSYNEQFF. The CDR3 DNA reads TGCGCCAGCAGCCAAGACCCCCTGGGAGCGGGAGATTCCTACAATGAGCAGTTCTTC.

This clonotype was detected many times. The V and J genes are TRBV5-6 and TRBJ2-5; the match to TRBD2 covers 8 bases. The CDR3 has 16 amino acids. V lost 1 base and J lost 3; bases outside the gene matches: 8. Germline V gene data show CDR1 as SGHDT and CDR2 as YYEEEE. CDR3 nucleotide sequence: TGTGCCAGCAGCTTGACACCAGCGGGGGCCGAAGAGACCCAGTACTTC. It encodes CASSLTPAGAEETQYF.

This clonotype was found many times. The rearrangement links TRBV5-1 to TRBJ2-1, with TRBD1 matching 7 bases. Germline V gene data show CDR1 as SGHRS and CDR2 as YFSETQ. V was pared by 4 bases and J by 0 bases, with 7 bases of the junction left unmatched. The CDR3 loop spans 16 amino acids. The CDR3 reads CASSLTGASSYNEQFF. The CDR3 DNA sequence: TGCGCCAGCAGCCTAACAGGGGCCAGCTCCTACAATGAGCAGTTCTTC.

This clonotype was observed at least ten times. The chain couples TRBV10-2 to TRBJ2-7; D gene unclear. Germline V gene data show CDR1 as WSHSY and CDR2 as SAAADI. V was trimmed by 3 bases and J by 0 bases, leaving 18 bases between them. The CDR3 totals 17 residues. The CDR3 spells CASSDHFSQRTSYEQYF. CDR3 DNA sequence: TGCGCCAGCAGTGACCACTTCTCTCAGCGTACCTCCTACGAGCAGTACTTC.

This clonotype was seen repeatedly, ten times or more. The chain joins TRBV11-2 to TRBJ2-3; 16 bases are a match to TRBD2. There are 18 residues in the CDR3. Germline CDR1 SGHAT, CDR2 FQNNGV. V lost 5 bases to trimming and J lost 7 bases; unmatched junction nucleotides: 12. CDR3 region: CASSAGLAGGPAWYTQYF. As DNA, the CDR3 is TGTGCCAGCAGCGCGGGACTAGCGGGAGGGCCAGCCTGGTATACGCAGTATTTT.

The chain uses TRBV4-1 and TRBJ2-3; D perhaps matches TRBD2 (5 bases). Germline assignment: CDR1 MGHRA and CDR2 YSYEKL. CDR3 length equals 16 residues. Trimming shortened V by 1 base and J by 2 bases, and 13 bases separated the two germline ends. CDR3 residues: CASSQVSAANTDTQYF. The CDR3 region has the DNA TGCGCCAGCAGCCAAGTCTCAGCGGCGAACACAGATACGCAGTATTTT.

This clonotype was seen many times. The genes are TRBV29-1 and TRBJ2-3, with 11 positions matching TRBD1. This CDR3 contains 14 residues. J was trimmed by 1 base and V by 6 bases; bases with no gene match: 3. Germline values: CDR1 SQVTM, CDR2 ANQGSEA. The CDR3 nucleotides are TGCAGCGTCCGGACAGGGGGCGGCACAGATACGCAGTATTTT. Translation gives CSVRTGGGTDTQYF.

The chain recombines TRBV10-2 with TRBJ1-5, with D unresolved. Germline CDR1 and CDR2: WSHSY and SAAADI. The CDR3 length is 13 residues. V was trimmed by 7 bases and J by 3 bases, leaving 10 bases between them. CDR3 sequence reads: CASNDGHNQPQHF. CDR3 bases: TGCGCCAGCAATGACGGCCACAATCAGCCCCAGCATTTT.